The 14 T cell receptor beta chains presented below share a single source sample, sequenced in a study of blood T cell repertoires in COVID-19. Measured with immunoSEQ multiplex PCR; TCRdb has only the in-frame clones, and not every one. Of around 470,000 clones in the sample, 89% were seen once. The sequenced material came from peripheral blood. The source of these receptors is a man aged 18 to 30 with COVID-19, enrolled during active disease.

CDR3 loop: CASGLGSAGSQETQYF. DNA of the CDR3: TGTGCTAGTGGTTTGGGTTCCGCGGGGTCTCAAGAGACCCAGTACTTC. This rearrangement joins TRBV12-5 to TRBJ2-5; D possibly corresponds to TRBD2 (6 bases). Trimming took 1 base from V and 2 from J, leaving 14 bases between them. The germline gives CDR1 LGHNT, CDR2 FRNRAP. This CDR3 spans 16 amino acids.

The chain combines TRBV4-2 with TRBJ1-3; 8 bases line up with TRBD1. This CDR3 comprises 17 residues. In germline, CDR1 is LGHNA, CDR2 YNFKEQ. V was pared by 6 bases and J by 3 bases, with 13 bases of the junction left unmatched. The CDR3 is CASRALTGEGIGNTIYF. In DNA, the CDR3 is TGTGCCAGCAGAGCATTGACAGGGGAGGGAATTGGAAACACCATATATTTT.

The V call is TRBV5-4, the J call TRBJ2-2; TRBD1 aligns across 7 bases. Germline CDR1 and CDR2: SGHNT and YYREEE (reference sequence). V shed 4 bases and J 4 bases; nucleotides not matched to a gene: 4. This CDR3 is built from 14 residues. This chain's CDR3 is CASSGQGVTGELFF. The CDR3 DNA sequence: TGTGCCAGCAGCGGTCAGGGGGTCACCGGGGAGCTGTTTTTT.

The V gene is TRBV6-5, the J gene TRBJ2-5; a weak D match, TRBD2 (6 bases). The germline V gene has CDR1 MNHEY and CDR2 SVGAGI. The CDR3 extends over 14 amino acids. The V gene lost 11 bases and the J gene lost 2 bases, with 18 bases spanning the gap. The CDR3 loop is CASRLGGRQETQYF. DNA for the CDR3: TGTGCCTCCCGCTTGGGGGGACGGCAAGAGACCCAGTACTTC.

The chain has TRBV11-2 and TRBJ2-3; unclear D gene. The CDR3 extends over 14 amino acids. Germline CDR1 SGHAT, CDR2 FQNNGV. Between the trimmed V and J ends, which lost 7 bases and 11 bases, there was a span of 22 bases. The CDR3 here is CASTSAPVARGQYF. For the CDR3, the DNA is TGTGCCAGCACTTCAGCCCCAGTGGCCCGCGGGCAGTATTTT.

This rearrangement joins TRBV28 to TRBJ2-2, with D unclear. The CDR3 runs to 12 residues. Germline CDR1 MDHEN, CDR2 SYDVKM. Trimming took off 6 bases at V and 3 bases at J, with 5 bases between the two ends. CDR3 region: CASRQDTGELFF. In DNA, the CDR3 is TGTGCCAGCAGGCAGGACACCGGGGAGCTGTTTTTT. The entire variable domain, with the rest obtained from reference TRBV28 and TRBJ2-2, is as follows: DVKVTQSSRYLVKRTGEKVFLECVQDMDHENMFWYRQDPGLGLRLIYFSYDVKMKEKGDIPEGYSVSREKKERFSLILESASTNQTSMYLCASRQDTGELFFGEGSRLTVL.

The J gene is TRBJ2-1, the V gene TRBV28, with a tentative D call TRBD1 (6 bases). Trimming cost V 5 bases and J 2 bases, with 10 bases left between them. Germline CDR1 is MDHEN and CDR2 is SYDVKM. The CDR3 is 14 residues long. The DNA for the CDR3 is TGTGCCAGCAGTCCGCAGGGGCCCTACAATGAGCAGTTCTTC. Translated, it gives CASSPQGPYNEQFF.

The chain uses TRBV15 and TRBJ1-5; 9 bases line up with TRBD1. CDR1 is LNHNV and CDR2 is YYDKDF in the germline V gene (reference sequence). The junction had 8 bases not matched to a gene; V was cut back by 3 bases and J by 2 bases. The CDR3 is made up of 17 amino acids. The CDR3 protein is CATSSMDRGVGNQPQHF. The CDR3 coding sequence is TGTGCCACCAGCAGTATGGACAGGGGAGTAGGCAATCAGCCCCAGCATTTT.

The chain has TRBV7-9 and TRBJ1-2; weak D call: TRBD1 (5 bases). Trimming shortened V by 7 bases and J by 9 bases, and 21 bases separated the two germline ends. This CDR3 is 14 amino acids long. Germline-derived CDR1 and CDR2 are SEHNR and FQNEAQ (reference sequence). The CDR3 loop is CASTPTQGASRYTF. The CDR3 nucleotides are TGTGCCAGCACCCCGACTCAAGGGGCATCACGCTACACCTTC.

The CDR3 sequence is CATSDSSGIEQFF. The CDR3, as DNA: TGTGCCACCAGTGACTCTAGCGGGATTGAGCAGTTCTTC. The V gene is TRBV24-1, the J gene TRBJ2-1; 9 positions agree with TRBD2. The CDR3 has 13 residues. The germline V gene encodes CDR1 KGHDR and CDR2 SFDVKD. V lost 4 bases to trimming and J lost 9 bases; unmatched junction nucleotides: 3.

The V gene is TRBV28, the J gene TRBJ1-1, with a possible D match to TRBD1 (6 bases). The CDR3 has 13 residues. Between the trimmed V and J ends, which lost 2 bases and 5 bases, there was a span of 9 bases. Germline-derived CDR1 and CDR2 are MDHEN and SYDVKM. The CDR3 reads CASSLQGGTEAFF. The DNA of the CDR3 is TGTGCCAGCAGTTTACAAGGGGGTACTGAAGCTTTCTTT.

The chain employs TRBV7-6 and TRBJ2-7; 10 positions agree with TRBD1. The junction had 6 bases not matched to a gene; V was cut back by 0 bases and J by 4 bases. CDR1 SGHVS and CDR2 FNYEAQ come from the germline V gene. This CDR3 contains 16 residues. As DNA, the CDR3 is TGTGCCAGCAGCTTAGCGGGGGACAGGGGTTTTTACGAGCAGTACTTC. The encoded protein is CASSLAGDRGFYEQYF.

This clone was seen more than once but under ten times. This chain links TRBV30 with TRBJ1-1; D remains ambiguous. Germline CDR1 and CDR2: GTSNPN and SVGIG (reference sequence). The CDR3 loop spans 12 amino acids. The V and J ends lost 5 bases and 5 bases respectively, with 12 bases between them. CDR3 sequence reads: CAWGKSWTEAFF. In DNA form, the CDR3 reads TGTGCCTGGGGGAAAAGCTGGACTGAAGCTTTCTTT.

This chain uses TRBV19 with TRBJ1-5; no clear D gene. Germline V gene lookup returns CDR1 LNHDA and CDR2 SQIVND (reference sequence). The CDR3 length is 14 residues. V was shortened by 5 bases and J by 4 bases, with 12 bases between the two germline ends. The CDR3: CASSPTGSNQPQHF. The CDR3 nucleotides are TGTGCCAGTAGTCCGACGGGAAGTAATCAGCCCCAGCATTTT.